This entry lists 32 T cell receptor beta chains sequenced from one sample in a study of CD4+ T cells in melanoma. Measured with immunoSEQ multiplex PCR; TCRdb has only the in-frame clones, and not every one. There are about 4,900 clones in the sample; roughly three fifths occur only once, and 26% lies in the top ten. Sequencing was carried out using cells from a culture (not recorded whether cultured in vitro). The receptors stem from a human donor with melanoma.

In this sample, this clone turned up a few times. The J gene is TRBJ2-7, the V gene TRBV11-2; 11 bases line up with TRBD2. Germline V gene sequence: CDR1 SGHAT, CDR2 FQNNGV. The junction had 6 bases not matched to a gene; V was cut back by 7 bases and J by 4 bases. The CDR3 contains 14 residues. The CDR3 region is CASIHSGGAYEQYF. The CDR3 DNA is TGTGCCAGCATACATAGCGGGGGGGCGTACGAGCAGTACTTC.

This chain connects TRBV4-1 to TRBJ2-2; D unclear. CDR3 length equals 16 residues. Germline CDR1 is MGHRA and CDR2 is YSYEKL. Trimming took 3 bases from V and 2 from J, leaving 13 bases between them. In DNA form, the CDR3 reads TGCGCCAGCAGCCATAGGATATCGGGCAACACCGGGGAGCTGTTTTTT. It yields the protein CASSHRISGNTGELFF.

The chain combines TRBV4-3 with TRBJ1-2, with D unresolved. Trimming cost V 0 bases and J 0 bases, with 8 bases left between them. This CDR3 is built from 15 residues. Germline values: CDR1 LGHNA, CDR2 YSLEER. The CDR3: CASSQDRTANYGYTF. Here the CDR3 DNA reads TGCGCCAGCAGCCAAGACAGGACCGCTAACTATGGCTACACCTTC.

This clone has a handful of counts. The V gene is TRBV6-5, the J gene TRBJ1-4; D is unclear. The CDR3 consists of 15 residues. Germline V CDR1 and CDR2: MNHEY, SVGAGI. V lost 7 bases, J lost 0 bases, and 12 bases lay in between. The CDR3 DNA reads TGTGCCAGCAAATCAACGGGAGCAACTAATGAAAAACTGTTTTTT. Translated, it gives CASKSTGATNEKLFF.

V is TRBV24-1 and J is TRBJ2-1; 12 bases match TRBD1. The V segment lost 5 bases and the J segment 6 bases; nucleotides outside the gene matches: 19. This CDR3 is built from 20 residues. Germline V gene sequence: CDR1 KGHDR, CDR2 SFDVKD. The CDR3 sequence is CATSGTRGTGGHLRPNEQFF. The CDR3 DNA is TGTGCCACCAGTGGCACTCGCGGGACAGGGGGCCACCTGAGACCCAATGAGCAGTTCTTC.

This clone appeared a few times. The V call is TRBV2, the J call TRBJ1-6; D remains unclear. Per germline, CDR1 SNHLY and CDR2 FYNNEI. This CDR3 spans 16 amino acids. The ends were cut back, 6 bases at V and 5 bases at J, with 17 bases in the middle. Here the CDR3 DNA reads TGTGCCAGCAGAGAGACACACTTGAAGGATAATTCACCCCTCCACTTT. Its translation: CASRETHLKDNSPLHF.

The chain links TRBV5-8 to TRBJ2-2; D call uncertain. CDR3 length: 16 amino acids. V shed 1 base and J shed 0 bases, with 10 bases lying between them. The germline V gene has CDR1 SGHTS and CDR2 YDEGEE. In DNA form, the CDR3 reads TGTGCCAGCAGCTTGAAGTCAGGACCGAACACCGGGGAGCTGTTTTTT. It encodes CASSLKSGPNTGELFF.

This clone has more than one count but fewer than ten. This chain links TRBV6-4 with TRBJ1-4, with TRBD1 matching over 8 bases. This CDR3 contains 13 residues. Per the germline V gene, CDR1 is MRHNA and CDR2 is SNTAGT. The trim removed 10 bases at V and 8 bases at J, leaving 9 bases unmatched. The CDR3 nucleotides read TGTGCCATCCCCTCGGACAGGGACGAAAAACTGTTTTTT. It encodes CAIPSDRDEKLFF.

The sample holds a few counts of this clone. The V gene is TRBV7-2, the J gene TRBJ2-1; D is unresolved. The CDR3 totals 14 residues. The germline CDR1 and CDR2 sequences are SGHTA and FQGNSA. The V end was cut by 3 bases, the J end by 6 bases, with 12 bases between. The CDR3 sequence is CASSFLPDINEQFF. CDR3 nucleotides: TGTGCCAGCAGCTTTTTGCCGGATATCAATGAGCAGTTCTTC.

V is TRBV6-5 and J is TRBJ2-3; 8 bases line up with TRBD1. Germline CDR1 MNHEY, CDR2 SVGAGI. This CDR3 region has 14 residues. The junction had 7 bases not matched to a gene; V was cut back by 8 bases and J by 3 bases. The chain's CDR3 is CASLTGDGTDTQYF. The CDR3 DNA sequence: TGTGCCAGCCTGACAGGGGATGGGACAGATACGCAGTATTTT.

V is TRBV30 and J is TRBJ2-1; TRBD2 aligns across 8 bases. Germline CDR1 is GTSNPN and CDR2 is SVGIG (reference sequence). The junction had 14 bases not matched to a gene; V was cut back by 4 bases and J by 15 bases. The CDR3 has 13 amino acids. CDR3 nucleotides: TGTGCCTGGAAGGCCCGATTGGCGGGGGGCGGGTTCTTC. Its protein product is CAWKARLAGGGFF.

This chain links TRBV19 with TRBJ2-7; 10 nucleotides agree with TRBD2. V trimming: 1 base; J trimming: 5 bases; junction bases outside the gene matches: 5. The germline CDR1 and CDR2 sequences are LNHDA and SQIVND (reference sequence). This CDR3 region has 15 residues. The CDR3 spells CASSIAASGGDEQYF. CDR3 nucleotide sequence: TGTGCCAGTAGTATAGCGGCTAGCGGGGGCGACGAGCAGTACTTC.

The chain uses TRBV6-5 and TRBJ1-1, with D hard to call. Germline lookup yields CDR1 MNHEY and CDR2 SVGAGI. Trimming removed 2 bases at V and 3 bases at J, with 7 bases between. The CDR3 sequence is 13 residues long. The CDR3 loop is CASSYASYTEAFF. CDR3 nucleotide sequence: TGTGCCAGCAGTTACGCGTCTTACACTGAAGCTTTCTTT.

This chain joins TRBV6-5 and TRBJ2-7; the match to TRBD2 covers 7 bases. Germline V gene data show CDR1 as MNHEY and CDR2 as SVGAGI. CDR3 size: 13 residues. Losses at the gene ends were 2 bases for V and 5 bases for J; bases not matched to a gene: 3. CDR3 nucleotide sequence: TGTGCCAGCAGTTACCTCGCGGGGGACGAGCAGTACTTC. It is translated as CASSYLAGDEQYF.

The rearrangement uses TRBV7-2 and TRBJ2-1; 15 bases agree with TRBD2. The V segment lost 6 bases and the J segment 5 bases; nucleotides outside the gene matches: 2. Germline values: CDR1 SGHTA, CDR2 FQGNSA. The CDR3 is 15 residues long. In nucleotides, the CDR3 is TGTGCCAGCAGGGGACTAGCGGGGGGAAACAATGAGCAGTTCTTC. Its translation is CASRGLAGGNNEQFF.

J is TRBJ2-7 and V is TRBV18; possible D gene TRBD1, 5 bases. V lost 3 bases to trimming and J lost 7 bases, with 16 bases between them. Germline loops: CDR1 KGHSH, CDR2 LQKENI. CDR3 length: 14 residues. The CDR3 DNA reads TGTGCCAGCTCACCTTCAGCAGGGAATGAAGAGCAGTACTTC. Protein: CASSPSAGNEEQYF.

V is TRBV5-4 and J is TRBJ2-2, with 7 bases fitting TRBD1. The CDR3 extends over 13 amino acids. The germline gives CDR1 SGHNT, CDR2 YYREEE (reference sequence). Trimming removed 0 bases from V and 9 bases from J; junction bases left unmatched: 2. CDR3 DNA: TGTGCCAGCAGCTTGGAAGGGGGCAGGGAGCTGTTTTTT. Translating gives CASSLEGGRELFF.

The rearrangement links TRBV5-6 to TRBJ1-1; D gene unclear. The CDR3 contains 14 residues. The V and J ends lost 5 bases and 6 bases respectively, with 17 bases between them. The germline gives CDR1 SGHDT, CDR2 YYEEEE. Here the CDR3 reads CASRRPGPDAEAFF. The CDR3 coding sequence is TGTGCCAGCAGGCGCCCAGGTCCCGATGCTGAAGCTTTCTTT.

This clone was found a few times. At one end the junction does not follow the germline gene, possibly because of a read error. The J gene is TRBJ1-3, the V gene TRBV7-7, with 7 bases fitting TRBD1. Germline V gene data show CDR1 as SSHAT and CDR2 as FNYEAQ (reference sequence). This CDR3 has 16 residues. CDR3: CASSAHRGLSGNTIYF. Here the CDR3 DNA reads TGTGCTAGCAGCGCTCACAGGGGCCTCTCTGGAAACACCATATATTTT.

This clone qualifies as medium-sized (0.01 to 0.1%). The chain couples TRBV7-8 to TRBJ2-6, with D possibly TRBD1 on 6 matching bases. Germline V gene data show CDR1 as SGHVS and CDR2 as FQNEAQ. The length of the CDR3 is 17 residues. The V gene lost 4 bases and the J gene lost 0 bases, with 13 bases spanning the gap. This chain's CDR3 is CASSYRVIVSGANVLTF. Here the CDR3 DNA reads TGTGCCAGCAGCTACAGGGTCATTGTCTCTGGGGCCAACGTCCTGACTTTC.

For this clone: This same CDR3 is encoded by further DNA sequences in the sample. The chain joins TRBV4-3 to TRBJ1-2; 7 positions agree with TRBD1. This CDR3 has 14 residues. Germline-derived CDR1 and CDR2 are LGHNA and YSLEER. The V gene end was trimmed by 0 bases and the J gene end by 4 bases; junction bases not matched to a gene: 2. The CDR3, as DNA: TGCGCCAGCAGCCAAGACAGGGGGGGCTATGGCTACACCTTC. Amino acid sequence: CASSQDRGGYGYTF.

Only one count was recorded for this clone. This sequence joins TRBV9 and TRBJ1-1, with D perhaps matching TRBD1 (6 bases). Germline V gene data show CDR1 as SGDLS and CDR2 as YYNGEE. V was pared by 2 bases and J by 4 bases, with 12 bases between. The CDR3 spans 14 residues. CDR3 sequence reads: CASSVGTGSTEAFF. CDR3 nucleotide sequence: TGTGCCAGCAGCGTCGGAACAGGGTCCACTGAAGCTTTCTTT. Variable domain in full (rest from reference TRBV9 and TRBJ1-1): DSGVTQTPKHLITATGQRVTLRCSPRSGDLSVYWYQQSLDQGLQFLIQYYNGEERAKGNILERFSAQQFPDLHSELNLSSLELGDSALYFCASSVGTGSTEAFFGQGTRLTVV.

CDR3 in amino acids: CASSLRASGGAEQYF. Written as DNA, the CDR3 is TGTGCCAGCAGCTTAAGGGCTAGCGGGGGGGCCGAGCAGTACTTC. The chain uses TRBV7-9 and TRBJ2-7; 12 nucleotides match TRBD2. Per the germline V gene, CDR1 is SEHNR and CDR2 is FQNEAQ (reference sequence). With V trimmed by 2 bases and J by 6 bases, 5 bases remained unmatched. The length of the CDR3 is 15 residues.

This clone has more than one count but fewer than ten. CDR3 bases: TGTGCCTGCGCTGGGCAGGGTCTCTACGAGCAGTACTTC. Residues: CACAGQGLYEQYF. The rearrangement joins TRBV30 to TRBJ2-7, with a tentative D call TRBD1 (5 bases). Trimming left V 6 bases short and J 3 bases short, with 15 bases between. Germline V gene lookup returns CDR1 GTSNPN and CDR2 SVGIG (reference sequence). CDR3 length: 13 amino acids.

The chain is built from TRBV4-1 and TRBJ1-2; 7 bases are a match to TRBD1. The CDR3 is made up of 15 amino acids. The V segment lost 0 bases and the J segment 9 bases; nucleotides outside the gene matches: 10. Germline V CDR1 and CDR2: MGHRA, YSYEKL. CDR3 bases: TGCGCCAGCAGCCAAGATCCTAGGACAGGCTTTAGCTACACCTTC. This translates into CASSQDPRTGFSYTF.

This chain joins TRBV28 and TRBJ1-1; D is uncertain. Germline V CDR1 and CDR2: MDHEN, SYDVKM. CDR3 length equals 13 residues. Trimming pared 6 bases from V and 3 bases from J, leaving 11 bases between. The CDR3 DNA reads TGTGCCAGCAGAGAGGAAGGGTACACTGAAGCTTTCTTT. Translation: CASREEGYTEAFF.

This clone turned up a few times. The chain combines TRBV7-9 with TRBJ2-2; 7 nucleotides line up with TRBD1. CDR3 length equals 15 residues. Germline-derived CDR1 and CDR2 are SEHNR and FQNEAQ (reference sequence). The ends lost 4 bases at V and 6 bases at J; junction bases unmatched: 8. The CDR3 bases are TGTGCCAGCAGCTCGACAGGGAGTGGGGCCGGGGAGCTGTTTTTT. This gives the protein CASSSTGSGAGELFF.

The CDR3: CASSLPGLGADTQYF. The CDR3 nucleotides read TGCGCCAGCAGTCTCCCGGGACTAGGGGCCGATACGCAGTATTTT. The J gene is TRBJ2-3, the V gene TRBV4-1, with TRBD2 matching over 8 bases. Unmatched junction bases numbered 11, after V lost 6 bases and J lost 6 bases. Germline CDR1 is MGHRA and CDR2 is YSYEKL. The CDR3 has 15 residues.

CDR3 loop: CAWTGGDTEAFF. In DNA, the CDR3 is TGTGCCTGGACAGGGGGAGACACTGAAGCTTTCTTT. The chain has TRBV30 and TRBJ1-1; 7 nucleotides line up with TRBD1. Germline lookup yields CDR1 GTSNPN and CDR2 SVGIG (reference sequence). The trim removed 4 bases at V and 3 bases at J, leaving 2 bases unmatched. The CDR3 sequence is 12 residues long.

The CDR3 sequence is CSGRDRGPATQYF. In DNA, the CDR3 is TGCAGCGGGAGGGACAGGGGGCCTGCGACCCAGTACTTC. The chain has TRBV29-1 and TRBJ2-5, with 12 positions matching TRBD1. The CDR3 is made up of 13 amino acids. The J segment lost 7 bases and the V segment lost 7 bases, leaving 7 bases of the junction unmatched. In germline, CDR1 is SQVTM, CDR2 ANQGSEA.

CDR3 amino acids: CASSYSGGDWNEQFF. DNA for the CDR3: TGTGCCAGCAGCTATAGCGGGGGGGATTGGAATGAGCAGTTCTTC. V is TRBV2 and J is TRBJ2-1; TRBD2 matches 11 bases. Trimming at V came to 6 bases and at J to 7 bases, leaving 8 bases not matched to a gene. Germline V gene sequence: CDR1 SNHLY, CDR2 FYNNEI. This CDR3 is 15 amino acids long.

By share, this clone ranks as medium-sized (0.01 to 0.1%). V is TRBV5-6 and J is TRBJ1-2; maybe TRBD1 (6 bases). CDR3 length: 14 amino acids. CDR1 is SGHDT and CDR2 is YYEEEE in the germline V gene. The V end was cut by 0 bases, the J end by 6 bases, with 12 bases between. In DNA, the CDR3 is TGTGCCAGCAGCTTGGGGGGGGCTCCTCATGGCTACACCTTC. It yields the protein CASSLGGAPHGYTF.